Shown below are 20 T cell receptor beta chains from a single sample sequenced in a study of cytomegalovirus exposure and HLA in healthy donors. 13 Jbeta primers and 60 Vbeta primers were used for the PCR. The repertoire was sequenced with immunoSEQ multiplex PCR; TCRdb's copy has only in-frame clones and lacks some. Its table records tens of thousands of clones. The sample taken for sequencing was PBMCs. These receptors originate from a man aged 40-55 years in good health and CMV-seronegative.

The V gene is TRBV6-5, the J gene TRBJ2-7; D perhaps matches TRBD1 (5 bases). Germline V lookup: CDR1 MNHEY, CDR2 SVGAGI. V was shortened by 0 bases and J by 6 bases, with 18 bases between the two germline ends. The CDR3 is 16 amino acids. CDR3 nucleotide sequence: TGTGCCAGCAGTTACTCGTACTCGCCGGCGACAGCCGAGCAGTACTTC. Residues: CASSYSYSPATAEQYF.

This chain links TRBV20-1 with TRBJ2-7; D not certain. Trimming pared 1 base from V and 2 bases from J, leaving 3 bases between. There are 11 residues in the CDR3. Germline CDR1 and CDR2: DFQATT and SNEGSKA (reference sequence). CDR3 sequence (DNA): TGCAGTGCTAGAGTAACCTACGAGCAGTACTTC. Translated: CSARVTYEQYF.

The genes are TRBV11-3 and TRBJ2-5, with 13 nucleotides matching TRBD2. The V segment lost 5 bases and the J segment 5 bases; nucleotides outside the gene matches: 8. The length of the CDR3 is 16 residues. Germline V gene sequence: CDR1 SGHNT, CDR2 YENEEA. The DNA of the CDR3 is TGTGCCAGCAGCCCCGGACTAGCGGGGGCGGACGAGACCCAGTACTTC. Its translation: CASSPGLAGADETQYF.

The gene calls are TRBV30 and TRBJ1-2, with 7 nucleotides matching TRBD1. CDR3 length equals 12 residues. After removal of 3 bases from V and 8 bases from J, the junction contained 6 bases not matched to a gene. In germline, CDR1 is GTSNPN, CDR2 SVGIG (reference sequence). CDR3 coding DNA: TGTGCCTGGAGCGCAGGGGGACGGGGCTACACCTTC. It yields the protein CAWSAGGRGYTF. Supplemented by reference TRBV30 and TRBJ1-2, the full variable domain reads SQTIHQWPATLVQPVGSPLSLECTVEGTSNPNLYWYRQAAGRGLQLLFYSVGIGQISSEVPQNLSASRPQDRQFILSSKKLLLSDSGFYLCAWSAGGRGYTFGSGTRLTVV.

This chain links TRBV5-1 with TRBJ1-3, with D unresolved. Between the trimmed V and J ends, which lost 6 bases and 0 bases, there was a span of 10 bases. The germline CDR1 and CDR2 sequences are SGHRS and YFSETQ. The CDR3 totals 14 residues. CDR3 loop: CASTDGGSGNTIYF. Here the CDR3 DNA reads TGCGCCAGCACAGACGGAGGCTCTGGAAACACCATATATTTT.

As regards this clone: The identical CDR3 is also encoded by other nucleotide sequences in the sample. The genes are TRBV6-1 and TRBJ2-2; 10 bases are a match to TRBD2. After removal of 4 bases from V and 6 bases from J, the junction contained 2 bases not matched to a gene. The germline V gene has CDR1 MNHNS and CDR2 SASEGT. This CDR3 has 14 amino acids. In DNA form, the CDR3 reads TGTGCCAGCAGTGGCCTAGCGGGGGCCGGGGAGCTGTTTTTT. Amino acids: CASSGLAGAGELFF.

The chain couples TRBV4-1 to TRBJ1-4, with 8 bases lining up with TRBD1. CDR3 length equals 15 residues. V lost 4 bases and J lost 7; bases outside the gene matches: 8. Germline V CDR1 and CDR2: MGHRA, YSYEKL. The CDR3 DNA is TGCGCCAGCAGCCCCCGGACAGGGCCAGGTGAAAAACTGTTTTTT. Protein sequence: CASSPRTGPGEKLFF.

The chain couples TRBV18 to TRBJ2-5; 9 nucleotides match TRBD2. The end of the DNA aligns better with TRBJ2-7, so the J call may be wrong. Germline V gives CDR1 KGHSH, CDR2 LQKENI. The CDR3 consists of 15 residues. Written as DNA, the CDR3 is TGTGCCAGCTCGCCGAGTAGCGGGGGCTCCTACGAGCAGTACTTC. This sequence encodes CASSPSSGGSYEQYF.

J is TRBJ2-2 and V is TRBV9, with 15 nucleotides matching TRBD2. CDR3 length: 17 residues. J gave up 5 bases and V 4 bases, and 6 bases lay outside the gene matches. Germline lookup yields CDR1 SGDLS and CDR2 YYNGEE. Here the CDR3 DNA reads TGTGCCAGCAGCACAGGACTAGCGGGGGGGCAAACCGGGGAGCTGTTTTTT. Its protein is CASSTGLAGGQTGELFF.

This clone ranks as medium-sized in terms of frequency. The chain combines TRBV19 with TRBJ1-1, with TRBD1 identical over 7 bases. This CDR3 is built from 13 residues. J lost 4 bases, V lost 3 bases, and 2 bases had no gene match. Per the germline V gene, CDR1 is LNHDA and CDR2 is SQIVND (reference sequence). CDR3 sequence: CASSIQGGTEAFF. The CDR3 nucleotides are TGTGCCAGTAGTATCCAGGGGGGCACTGAAGCTTTCTTT.

The chain uses TRBV5-1 and TRBJ2-7, with D tentatively TRBD2 (6 bases). Germline CDR1 reads SGHRS; CDR2 reads YFSETQ. The CDR3 runs 15 residues. V lost 0 bases to trimming and J lost 4 bases, with 14 bases between them. The CDR3 sequence is CASSLAGDGQYEQYF. DNA of the CDR3: TGCGCCAGCAGCTTGGCGGGAGACGGCCAGTACGAGCAGTACTTC.

The V gene is TRBV5-6, the J gene TRBJ2-2, with 9 bases matching TRBD1. Germline V lookup: CDR1 SGHDT, CDR2 YYEEEE. CDR3 length: 15 amino acids. V shed 4 bases, J shed 6 bases, and the junction held 7 bases outside the gene matches. The CDR3 DNA reads TGTGCCAGCAGCCAGGGGACAGGGCGGTCCGGGGAGCTGTTTTTT. Translating gives CASSQGTGRSGELFF.

This rearrangement joins TRBV6-6 to TRBJ2-5, with D perhaps TRBD2 (5 bases). Trimming pared 6 bases from V and 5 bases from J, leaving 10 bases between. CDR3 size: 12 residues. From germline, CDR1 is MNHNY and CDR2 SVGAGI (reference sequence). CDR3 in amino acids: CASSLPGETQYF. The CDR3 DNA sequence: TGTGCCAGCAGCCTGCCGGGGGAGACCCAGTACTTC.

This chain joins TRBV19 and TRBJ1-2; D uncertain. The CDR3 is made up of 12 amino acids. V gave up 3 bases and J gave up 4 bases, with 6 bases separating them. Germline V gene lookup returns CDR1 LNHDA and CDR2 SQIVND (reference sequence). The CDR3 here is CASSILVYGYTF. CDR3 DNA: TGTGCCAGTAGTATTCTAGTCTATGGCTACACCTTC.

This sequence joins TRBV9 and TRBJ1-1; D call uncertain. Germline loops: CDR1 SGDLS, CDR2 YYNGEE. V was clipped by 4 bases and J by 1 base, with 8 bases between them. This CDR3 contains 13 residues. The CDR3: CASSPHENTEAFF. The CDR3 nucleotides read TGTGCCAGCAGCCCACATGAGAACACTGAAGCTTTCTTT.

This rearrangement joins TRBV5-1 to TRBJ1-4; the D is unclear. The CDR3 covers 14 residues. With 0 bases removed from V and 5 bases from J, the gap between germline ends came to 8 bases. Germline lookup yields CDR1 SGHRS and CDR2 YFSETQ. Here the CDR3 reads CASSLGQTNEKLFF. The CDR3 nucleotides are TGCGCCAGCAGCTTGGGCCAGACAAATGAAAAACTGTTTTTT.

The J gene is TRBJ2-1, the V gene TRBV5-1; 7 bases agree with TRBD2. V lost 4 bases and J lost 1; bases outside the gene matches: 11. CDR1 SGHRS and CDR2 YFSETQ come from the germline V gene. This CDR3 region has 17 residues. CDR3 sequence: CASSPTLGGGSYNEQFF. The CDR3 DNA follows: TGCGCCAGCAGCCCGACCCTGGGCGGGGGTTCCTACAATGAGCAGTTCTTC.

The CDR3 DNA reads TGTGCCAGCAGCCTAAGGGGGTTTAGCACAGATACGCAGTATTTT. Amino acid sequence: CASSLRGFSTDTQYF. The chain links TRBV9 to TRBJ2-3, with TRBD1 as a possible D gene (6 bases). Germline V gives CDR1 SGDLS, CDR2 YYNGEE. The V and J ends lost 4 bases and 0 bases respectively, with 12 bases between them. The CDR3 extends over 15 amino acids.

The chain has TRBV9 and TRBJ1-2; 10 bases align to TRBD1. This CDR3 comprises 14 residues. The ends lost 0 bases at V and 7 bases at J; junction bases unmatched: 3. CDR1 is SGDLS, CDR2 YYNGEE, per germline. This CDR3 is CASSVETGGLGYTF. The CDR3, as DNA: TGTGCCAGCAGCGTAGAGACAGGGGGCCTTGGCTACACCTTC.

This chain links TRBV6-1 with TRBJ2-1, with a weak D call TRBD1 (5 bases). Trimming took 3 bases from V and 4 from J, leaving 13 bases between them. Germline assignment: CDR1 MNHNS and CDR2 SASEGT. There are 15 residues in the CDR3. CDR3 sequence reads: CASSEPKGVYNEQFF. For the CDR3, the DNA is TGTGCCAGCAGTGAGCCAAAAGGGGTTTACAATGAGCAGTTCTTC.